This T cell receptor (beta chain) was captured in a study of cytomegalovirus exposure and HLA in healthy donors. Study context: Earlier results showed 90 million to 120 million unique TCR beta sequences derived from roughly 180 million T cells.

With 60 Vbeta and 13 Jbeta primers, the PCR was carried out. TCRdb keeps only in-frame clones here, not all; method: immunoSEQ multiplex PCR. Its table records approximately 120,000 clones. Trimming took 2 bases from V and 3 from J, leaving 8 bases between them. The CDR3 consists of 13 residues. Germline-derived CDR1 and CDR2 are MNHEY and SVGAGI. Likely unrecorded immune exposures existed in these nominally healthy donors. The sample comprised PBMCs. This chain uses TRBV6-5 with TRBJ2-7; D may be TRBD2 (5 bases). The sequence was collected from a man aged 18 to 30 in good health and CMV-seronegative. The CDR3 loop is CASSYGLFYEQYF. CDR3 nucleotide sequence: TGTGCCAGCAGTTACGGACTCTTCTACGAGCAGTACTTC.